These 21 T cell receptor beta chains came from one sample sequenced in a study of CD8 T cells in ankylosing spondylitis. TCRdb called the 5' RACE reads again in MiXCR, with one record for every CDR3 protein. The sample consists of some 40,000 distinct CDR3 sequences, around a tenth of them appearing once. What was sequenced was blood, either unsorted or a sorted T cell fraction (not recorded which). The receptors derive from a male donor with ankylosing spondylitis or in good health (not recorded which).

This clonotype was seen at least ten times. V and J are TRBV7-3 and TRBJ2-1; D is tentatively TRBD1 or TRBD2 (6 bases each). CDR1 SGHTA and CDR2 FQGTGA come from the germline V gene. V shed 2 bases and J shed 0 bases, with 11 bases lying between them. The CDR3 runs 16 residues. CDR3 region: CASSLLGGLSYNEQFF. CDR3 nucleotide sequence: TGTGCCAGCAGCTTACTGGGGGGCCTCTCCTACAATGAGCAGTTCTTC. The whole variable domain, filled in from reference TRBV7-3 and TRBJ2-1, reads GAGVSQTPSNKVTEKGKYVELRCDPISGHTALYWYRQSLGQGPEFLIYFQGTGAADDSGLPNDRFFAVRPEGSVSTLKIQRTERGDSAVYLCASSLLGGLSYNEQFFGPGTRLTVL.

The CDR3 sequence is CASSVQLAVNEQFF. The CDR3 DNA reads TGTGCCAGCAGCGTGCAACTAGCGGTGAATGAGCAGTTCTTC. The chain carries TRBV9 and TRBJ2-1; 8 bases map to TRBD2. This CDR3 has 14 amino acids. V shed 2 bases, J shed 7 bases, and the junction held 5 bases outside the gene matches. CDR1 is SGDLS and CDR2 is YYNGEE in the germline V gene. Looking up the rest from reference TRBV9 and TRBJ2-1 gives the full variable domain: DSGVTQTPKHLITATGQRVTLRCSPRSGDLSVYWYQQSLDQGLQFLIQYYNGEERAKGNILERFSAQQFPDLHSELNLSSLELGDSALYFCASSVQLAVNEQFFGPGTRLTVL.

The CDR3 DNA reads as TGTGCCAGTGTATCAGCGGGAGTATTAGATACGCAGTATTTT. Protein: CASVSAGVLDTQYF. V usage is TRBV25-1 and J usage is TRBJ2-3; 8 nucleotides agree with TRBD2. J lost 5 bases, V lost 9 bases, and 10 bases had no gene match. CDR3 length: 14 residues. Per the germline V gene, CDR1 is MGHDK and CDR2 is SYGVNS.

This clonotype was recorded at least ten times. The chain couples TRBV3-1 to TRBJ1-3, with D unclear. The length of the CDR3 is 15 residues. Germline CDR1 reads LGHDT; CDR2 reads YNNKEL (reference sequence). V was clipped by 4 bases and J by 0 bases, with 10 bases between them. CDR3 DNA: TGTGCCAGCAGCCCCCGCGGAGCCTCTGGAAACACCATATATTTT. It encodes CASSPRGASGNTIYF. Full variable domain (rest looked up from reference TRBV3-1 and TRBJ1-3): DTAVSQTPKYLVTQMGNDKSIKCEQNLGHDTMYWYKQDSKKFLKIMFSYNNKELIINETVPNRFSPKSPDKAHLNLHINSLELGDSAVYFCASSPRGASGNTIYFGEGSWLTVV.

This clonotype was counted many times. The rearrangement uses TRBV6-5 and TRBJ2-6; D is ambiguous. The CDR3 runs to 15 residues. CDR1 and CDR2 from the germline V gene are MNHEY and SVGAGI. V gave up 2 bases and J gave up 3 bases, with 8 bases separating them. Here the CDR3 reads CASSYMGGGANVLTF. DNA of the CDR3: TGTGCCAGCAGTTACATGGGTGGTGGGGCCAACGTCCTGACTTTC.

The chain has TRBV20-1 and TRBJ2-2; D is uncertain. The CDR3 loop spans 12 amino acids. The V end lost 3 bases, the J end lost 6 bases, and 8 bases lay between the germline ends. Germline assignment: CDR1 DFQATT and CDR2 SNEGSKA (reference sequence). The CDR3 region is CSASSGAGELFF. CDR3 nucleotides: TGCAGTGCTAGTTCGGGCGCCGGGGAGCTGTTTTTT.

The chain uses TRBV15 and TRBJ2-5; tentative D call: TRBD2 (6 bases). V lost 3 bases, J lost 5 bases, and 16 bases lay in between. This CDR3 spans 15 amino acids. CDR1 is LNHNV and CDR2 is YYDKDF in the germline V gene (reference sequence). CDR3 DNA sequence: TGTGCCACCAGCAGGGCTCACGGGGGAGTGGAGACCCAGTACTTC. It yields the protein CATSRAHGGVETQYF.

V is TRBV6-5 and J is TRBJ1-1; the D gene is possibly TRBD1 (5 bases). Germline CDR1 is MNHEY and CDR2 is SVGAGI. The CDR3 is 17 amino acids. The ends were cut back, 0 bases at V and 8 bases at J, with 22 bases in the middle. The CDR3 is CASSYSTRFRGAPEAFF. CDR3 coding DNA: TGTGCCAGCAGTTACTCGACAAGATTCCGTGGGGCTCCGGAAGCTTTCTTT.

This clonotype occurred many times. The genes are TRBV18 and TRBJ2-7; 7 positions agree with TRBD1. With V trimmed by 5 bases and J by 3 bases, 7 bases remained unmatched. CDR1 is KGHSH and CDR2 is LQKENI in the germline V gene. CDR3 size: 14 residues. Here the CDR3 DNA reads TGTGCCAGCTCAGACAGGGTTCCCGACTACGAGCAGTACTTC. Its protein is CASSDRVPDYEQYF. Full variable domain (remainder filled in from reference TRBV18 and TRBJ2-7): NAGVMQNPRHLVRRRGQEARLRCSPMKGHSHVYWYRQLPEEGLKFMVYLQKENIIDESGMPKERFSAEFPKEGPSILRIQQVVRGDSAAYFCASSDRVPDYEQYFGPGTRLTVT.

Many counts were recorded for this clonotype. The chain recombines TRBV27 with TRBJ1-2, with D tentatively TRBD1 (5 bases). V was pared by 3 bases and J by 8 bases, with 13 bases between. In germline, CDR1 is MNHEY, CDR2 SMNVEV (reference sequence). The CDR3 runs to 13 residues. CDR3 sequence reads: CASSFASSGGYTF. In DNA form, the CDR3 reads TGTGCCAGCAGTTTCGCCTCTTCAGGGGGCTACACCTTC.

This clonotype was counted many times. The chain recombines TRBV20-1 with TRBJ2-7, with TRBD1 matching over 10 bases. Germline values: CDR1 DFQATT, CDR2 SNEGSKA (reference sequence). J gave up 3 bases and V 5 bases, and 7 bases lay outside the gene matches. The CDR3 length is 14 residues. CDR3 residues: CSADQDRGGYEQYF. In nucleotides, the CDR3 is TGCAGTGCTGACCAGGACAGGGGGGGCTACGAGCAGTACTTC.

This clonotype was recorded at least ten times. The V and J genes are TRBV12-3 or TRBV12-4 and TRBJ2-5; D is unclear. The CDR3 spans 12 residues. V gave up 3 bases and J gave up 4 bases, with 6 bases separating them. CDR3: CASSFVGETQYF. The CDR3 nucleotides read TGTGCCAGCAGTTTTGTCGGAGAGACCCAGTACTTC.

This clonotype was detected ten times or more. The chain joins TRBV29-1 to TRBJ2-1; TRBD2 aligns across 8 bases. With 1 base clipped from V and 3 bases from J, the junction kept 8 bases outside the gene matches. Germline CDR1 reads SQVTM; CDR2 reads ANQGSEA. This CDR3 spans 16 amino acids. The CDR3 DNA is TGCAGCGTTGAAGTGCGTTCGGGAGGGAACTACAATGAGCAGTTCTTC. It codes for CSVEVRSGGNYNEQFF.

This clonotype was seen at least ten times. In DNA, the CDR3 is TGTGCCAGCAGCGTATGGCAGGTCCCAGATACGCAGTATTTT. Its protein product is CASSVWQVPDTQYF. V is TRBV9 and J is TRBJ2-3; D call uncertain. This CDR3 spans 14 amino acids. The V end was cut by 1 base, the J end by 4 bases, with 10 bases between. Germline values: CDR1 SGDLS, CDR2 YYNGEE.

This clonotype was seen ten or more times. V gene TRBV4-1 combines with J gene TRBJ2-3; no clear D gene. V dropped 0 bases and J dropped 5 bases, with 15 bases sitting between them. The V gene's germline CDR1 is MGHRA and CDR2 YSYEKL. The CDR3 is 16 amino acids. The CDR3, as DNA: TGCGCCAGCAGCCAAGAGGAGTTGATCGCGTTAGATACGCAGTATTTT. Amino acid sequence: CASSQEELIALDTQYF.

This clonotype was found a few times. J is TRBJ2-4 and V is TRBV7-8; TRBD2 agrees at 10 bases. CDR1 is SGHVS, CDR2 FQNEAQ, per germline. The CDR3 covers 15 residues. The junction had 8 bases not matched to a gene; V was cut back by 5 bases and J by 7 bases. DNA for the CDR3: TGTGCCAGCAGCCTGGCTAGCGGGAGTTGGAACATTCAGTACTTC. Translated: CASSLASGSWNIQYF.

The sample holds many counts of this clonotype. The chain links TRBV14 to TRBJ2-7, with 9 nucleotides matching TRBD2. Per germline, CDR1 SGHDN and CDR2 FVKESK. This CDR3 spans 16 amino acids. V lost 1 base to trimming and J lost 5 bases; unmatched junction nucleotides: 9. The DNA of the CDR3 is TGTGCCAGCAGCCAAGGACTAGCGGAACCCCTCCACGAGCAGTACTTC. It codes for CASSQGLAEPLHEQYF.

This clonotype was found many times. The chain couples TRBV2 to TRBJ2-3; D not resolved. V was trimmed by 5 bases and J by 0 bases, leaving 9 bases between them. The V gene's germline CDR1 is SNHLY and CDR2 FYNNEI. The CDR3 has 14 residues. The CDR3 DNA is TGTGCCAGCAGTTTGTCGCACAGCACAGATACGCAGTATTTT. Encoded protein: CASSLSHSTDTQYF.

This clonotype came up a few times. The rearrangement links TRBV7-2 to TRBJ2-5; unclear D gene. This CDR3 is built from 13 residues. Per the germline V gene, CDR1 is SGHTA and CDR2 is FQGNSA. Between the trimmed V and J ends, which lost 2 bases and 7 bases, there was a span of 11 bases. CDR3 nucleotides: TGTGCCAGCAGCTTATTTCCGGGCGGGACCCAGTACTTC. It codes for CASSLFPGGTQYF.

This clonotype was picked up many times. The genes are TRBV6-2 or TRBV6-3 and TRBJ2-1; 7 bases agree with TRBD2. V shed 10 bases and J 0 bases; nucleotides not matched to a gene: 6. Germline V gives CDR1 MNHEY, CDR2 SVGEGT. The CDR3 sequence is 14 residues long. The CDR3 nucleotides are TGTGCCACCGGGGGGTCCAGCTCCTACAATGAGCAGTTCTTC. Translated: CATGGSSSYNEQFF.

Ten or more counts support this clonotype. The V and J genes are TRBV4-2 and TRBJ2-7, with TRBD1 matching 7 bases. Germline V CDR1 and CDR2: LGHNA, YNFKEQ. CDR3 length equals 13 residues. J was trimmed by 4 bases and V by 3 bases; bases with no gene match: 3. The CDR3 loop is CASSQTGNYEQYF. The CDR3, as DNA: TGTGCCAGCAGCCAGACAGGGAATTACGAGCAGTACTTC.